This entry lists 29 T cell receptor beta chains sequenced from one sample in a study of beta chain features in type 1 diabetes. Reverse transcribing all isolated RNA meant expressed TCRB transcripts were sequenced. TCRdb's copy holds only in-frame clones and misses some; the assay was immunoSEQ multiplex PCR. This table has 130,000 or so clones, nearly 9.5% appearing once. The sample comprised central memory CD4+ T cells from blood. The source is a man aged 18-30 years in good health.

In this sample, this clone turned up a few times. This chain connects TRBV5-6 to TRBJ2-3; 9 nucleotides line up with TRBD1. Germline V gene sequence: CDR1 SGHDT, CDR2 YYEEEE. V was clipped by 1 base and J by 10 bases; unmatched bases: 10. CDR3 length equals 15 residues. The CDR3 nucleotides are TGTGCCAGCAGCTTGCAGGGGACAGGGCCTCCGGCGCAGTATTTT. It codes for CASSLQGTGPPAQYF.

The chain couples TRBV4-3 to TRBJ2-5, with D possibly matching TRBD2 (6 bases). V shed 4 bases and J shed 5 bases, with 8 bases lying between them. Germline-derived CDR1 and CDR2 are LGHNA and YSLEER. The CDR3 spans 12 residues. The CDR3 here is CASSPGGETQYF. CDR3 DNA: TGCGCCAGCAGCCCTGGAGGGGAGACCCAGTACTTC.

This chain joins TRBV18 and TRBJ1-6; no clear D. Trimming removed 3 bases from V and 5 bases from J, with 11 bases in between. This CDR3 has 15 amino acids. Germline V gives CDR1 KGHSH, CDR2 LQKENI. This CDR3 reads CASSPSDGNNSPLHF. The DNA of the CDR3 is TGTGCCAGCTCACCTTCGGACGGGAATAATTCACCCCTCCACTTT.

This clone was counted only a few times. This chain uses TRBV10-3 with TRBJ2-5, with 8 bases matching TRBD1. The CDR3 covers 15 residues. Trimming cost V 4 bases and J 5 bases; bases outside gene matches: 9. CDR1 and CDR2 (germline): ENHRY, SYGVKD. CDR3 nucleotide sequence: TGTGCCATCAGTGGTCGTACAGGGGGTACGGAGACCCAGTACTTC. Translated: CAISGRTGGTETQYF.

This clone turned up a few times. V and J are TRBV2 and TRBJ1-6; 8 bases agree with TRBD1. Germline CDR1 is SNHLY and CDR2 is FYNNEI. V was pared by 6 bases and J by 6 bases, with 7 bases of the junction left unmatched. The CDR3 has 15 amino acids. In DNA, the CDR3 is TGTGCCAGCAGCAACGGACAGGGTGGTAATTCACCCCTCCACTTT. Translating gives CASSNGQGGNSPLHF.

Many counts were recorded for this clone. The CDR3 nucleotides are TGTGCCAGCAGCTTAAGCGGGGAGACCCAGTACTTC. Translated, it gives CASSLSGETQYF. The chain couples TRBV7-9 to TRBJ2-5, with TRBD2 as a possible D gene (6 bases). Germline assignment: CDR1 SEHNR and CDR2 FQNEAQ (reference sequence). The CDR3 totals 12 residues. Trimming removed 2 bases at V and 5 bases at J, with 6 bases between.

The chain employs TRBV7-2 and TRBJ1-4; no clear D. The CDR3 is made up of 15 amino acids. The ends were cut back, 7 bases at V and 6 bases at J, with 18 bases in the middle. Germline CDR1 and CDR2: SGHTA and FQGNSA. Written as DNA, the CDR3 is TGTGCCAGCACCCCCTCCAGATTGGCTTATGAAAAACTGTTTTTT. This codes for CASTPSRLAYEKLFF.

V and J are TRBV7-6 and TRBJ2-3, with TRBD2 identical over 12 bases. CDR3 length: 14 amino acids. J was trimmed by 5 bases and V by 8 bases; bases with no gene match: 5. Per the germline V gene, CDR1 is SGHVS and CDR2 is FNYEAQ. CDR3 sequence: CASASGGAGDTQYF. The CDR3, as DNA: TGTGCCAGCGCTAGCGGGGGGGCCGGAGATACGCAGTATTTT. Full variable domain (remainder filled in from reference TRBV7-6 and TRBJ2-3): GAGVSQSPRYKVTKRGQDVALRCDPISGHVSLYWYRQALGQGPEFLTYFNYEAQQDKSGLPNDRFSAERPEGSISTLTIQRTEQRDSAMYRCASASGGAGDTQYFGPGTRLTVL.

This clone has more than one count but fewer than ten. This chain uses TRBV6-5 with TRBJ2-1; TRBD2 aligns across 10 bases. The CDR3 has 14 residues. From germline, CDR1 is MNHEY and CDR2 SVGAGI. Trimming removed 6 bases from V and 7 bases from J; junction bases left unmatched: 6. The CDR3 region is CASSSNSGGNEQFF. The CDR3 DNA is TGTGCCAGCAGCTCTAATAGCGGGGGGAATGAGCAGTTCTTC.

This clone was seen a few times. This chain links TRBV2 with TRBJ2-5; a weak D match, TRBD2 (5 bases). Germline loops: CDR1 SNHLY, CDR2 FYNNEI. The CDR3 consists of 14 residues. The V end lost 3 bases, the J end lost 1 base, and 9 bases lay between the germline ends. The CDR3 spells CASSDFRGQETQYF. CDR3 sequence (DNA): TGTGCCAGCAGTGATTTCCGGGGCCAAGAGACCCAGTACTTC.

The genes are TRBV30 and TRBJ2-3, with 7 bases fitting TRBD1. Trimming at V came to 0 bases and at J to 8 bases, leaving 11 bases not matched to a gene. The CDR3 is 15 residues long. In germline, CDR1 is GTSNPN, CDR2 SVGIG (reference sequence). The CDR3 loop is CAWSVRSGAGGTQYF. In DNA form, the CDR3 reads TGTGCCTGGAGTGTACGATCCGGGGCAGGGGGTACGCAGTATTTT.

This clone showed up many times. The CDR3 DNA reads as TGTGCCAGCAGCCCTCGGGACAGGGGTTCACCCCTCCACTTT. Translating gives CASSPRDRGSPLHF. This chain joins TRBV9 and TRBJ1-6; 10 bases fit TRBD1. The trim removed 4 bases at V and 9 bases at J, leaving 4 bases unmatched. The CDR3 has 14 residues. The V gene's germline CDR1 is SGDLS and CDR2 YYNGEE.

J is TRBJ2-1 and V is TRBV2; 8 bases match TRBD2. Germline assignment: CDR1 SNHLY and CDR2 FYNNEI. V dropped 5 bases and J dropped 3; count of bases not matched to a gene: 3. This CDR3 contains 14 residues. The CDR3: CASSNGGGYNEQFF. Here the CDR3 DNA reads TGTGCCAGCAGTAACGGGGGGGGCTACAATGAGCAGTTCTTC.

The chain recombines TRBV5-1 with TRBJ1-5, with D possibly TRBD1 on 5 matching bases. Trimming left V 0 bases short and J 0 bases short, with 13 bases between. CDR1 and CDR2 (germline): SGHRS, YFSETQ. This CDR3 spans 17 amino acids. In DNA form, the CDR3 reads TGCGCCAGCAGCTTGGTCCCCCGACAGTATAGCAATCAGCCCCAGCATTTT. It is translated as CASSLVPRQYSNQPQHF.

This sequence joins TRBV6-1 and TRBJ1-4; the match to TRBD1 covers 9 bases. Germline assignment: CDR1 MNHNS and CDR2 SASEGT. V dropped 10 bases and J dropped 6; count of bases not matched to a gene: 6. CDR3 length equals 13 residues. CDR3 residues: CATTRDRDEKLFF. The CDR3 coding sequence is TGTGCCACCACCCGGGACAGGGATGAAAAACTGTTTTTT.

Of note for this clone: The junction and the germline gene differ at one end; a read error may be behind it. This chain joins TRBV14 and TRBJ2-3; 9 bases match TRBD2. This CDR3 spans 19 amino acids. CDR1 and CDR2 from the germline V gene are SGHDN and FVKESK. The CDR3 is CASGPWASGTHGGTDTQYF. As DNA, the CDR3 is TGTGCCAGCGGACCTTGGGCTAGCGGGACACACGGGGGCACAGATACACAGTATTTT.

This clone was seen a handful of times. J is TRBJ2-1 and V is TRBV6-6; TRBD1 agrees at 10 bases. The CDR3 loop spans 14 amino acids. The V gene end was trimmed by 7 bases and the J gene end by 6 bases; junction bases not matched to a gene: 6. CDR1 MNHNY and CDR2 SVGAGI come from the germline V gene (reference sequence). As DNA, the CDR3 is TGTGCCAGCACCCGCCGGACAGGGGGCAATGAGCAGTTCTTC. Encoded protein: CASTRRTGGNEQFF.

Only a few counts were recorded for this clone. A much larger clone differs by one base, so this may be a read error. V gene TRBV6-6 combines with J gene TRBJ2-1; no reliable D call. The CDR3 sequence is 11 residues long. Trimming cost V 6 bases and J 4 bases, with 4 bases left between them. Germline loops: CDR1 MNHNY, CDR2 SVGAGI (reference sequence). CDR3 region: CASSPYNEQFF. Here the CDR3 DNA reads TGTGCCAGCAGCCCATACAATGAGCAGTTCTTC.

This clone was counted between two and nine times. DNA for the CDR3: TGTGCCATCATGGGACAGAGCCAAGAGACCCAGTACTTC. It specifies CAIMGQSQETQYF. J is TRBJ2-5 and V is TRBV6-5, with 7 bases fitting TRBD1. The length of the CDR3 is 13 residues. The V segment lost 10 bases and the J segment 1 base; nucleotides outside the gene matches: 6. Germline CDR1 reads MNHEY; CDR2 reads SVGAGI.

The chain carries TRBV4-1 and TRBJ1-1, with TRBD1 as a possible D gene (5 bases). Germline V gene lookup returns CDR1 MGHRA and CDR2 YSYEKL. The CDR3 is made up of 14 amino acids. Trimming removed 0 bases at V and 7 bases at J, with 12 bases between. CDR3 in amino acids: CASSQDPDRIEAFF. CDR3 coding DNA: TGCGCCAGCAGCCAAGACCCTGACAGAATTGAAGCTTTCTTT.

The J gene is TRBJ1-4, the V gene TRBV28, with TRBD1 as a possible D gene (5 bases). CDR3 size: 12 residues. CDR1 MDHEN and CDR2 SYDVKM come from the germline V gene. With 8 bases removed from V and 8 bases from J, the gap between germline ends came to 12 bases. CDR3 amino acids: CASSTGGEKLFF. Here the CDR3 DNA reads TGTGCCAGCTCTACTGGGGGGGAAAAACTGTTTTTT.

The chain joins TRBV29-1 to TRBJ1-1; the match to TRBD1 covers 9 bases. The CDR3 consists of 17 residues. Per germline, CDR1 SQVTM and CDR2 ANQGSEA. V shed 4 bases and J 3 bases; nucleotides not matched to a gene: 15. CDR3 in amino acids: CSVGGETGGFEDTEAFF. DNA for the CDR3: TGCAGCGTTGGGGGCGAAACAGGGGGCTTTGAGGACACTGAAGCTTTCTTT.

J is TRBJ2-7 and V is TRBV2, with 8 bases aligning to TRBD1. Germline loops: CDR1 SNHLY, CDR2 FYNNEI. The length of the CDR3 is 12 residues. V lost 10 bases and J lost 2; bases outside the gene matches: 4. This CDR3 reads CANGQGPYEQYF. The CDR3 bases are TGTGCCAACGGACAGGGACCCTACGAGCAGTACTTC.

The chain has TRBV18 and TRBJ2-5; the match to TRBD2 covers 11 bases. V shed 4 bases and J 7 bases; nucleotides not matched to a gene: 8. CDR1 is KGHSH and CDR2 is LQKENI in the germline V gene. The CDR3 is 15 amino acids. The CDR3, as DNA: TGTGCCAGCTCACTTCTGACTAGCGGGGACGCGACCCAGTACTTC. Protein sequence: CASSLLTSGDATQYF.

This clone was seen more than once but under ten times. The chain carries TRBV25-1 and TRBJ2-7; TRBD1 matches at 11 bases. The J segment lost 7 bases and the V segment lost 0 bases, leaving 11 bases of the junction unmatched. Germline V gene sequence: CDR1 MGHDK, CDR2 SYGVNS. The CDR3 sequence is 17 residues long. The CDR3 nucleotides are TGTGCCAGCAGTGAATATAAGGGCGGACAGGGGGCAAAAGAGCAGTACTTC. Translation: CASSEYKGGQGAKEQYF.

As regards this clone: This sample includes further DNA sequences coding for the same CDR3. V gene TRBV7-9 combines with J gene TRBJ1-4; TRBD1 matches 7 bases. Germline trimming cut 5 bases from V and 7 bases from J; bases unmatched to any gene: 7. The CDR3 consists of 14 residues. CDR1 is SEHNR and CDR2 is FQNEAQ in the germline V gene (reference sequence). CDR3: CASSLRQGGEKLFF. In DNA, the CDR3 is TGTGCCAGCAGCCTCCGACAGGGCGGTGAAAAACTGTTTTTT.

The gene calls are TRBV11-2 and TRBJ2-3, with D hard to call. The CDR3 has 15 amino acids. V was cut by 1 base and J by 3 bases, with 11 bases left in between. CDR1 and CDR2 (germline): SGHAT, FQNNGV. This CDR3 is CASSLVGLSTDTQYF. The CDR3 DNA follows: TGTGCCAGCAGCTTAGTTGGGCTTAGTACAGATACGCAGTATTTT. The variable domain in full, completed from reference TRBV11-2 and TRBJ2-3, reads EAGVAQSPRYKIIEKRQSVAFWCNPISGHATLYWYQQILGQGPKLLIQFQNNGVVDDSQLPKDRFSAERLKGVDSTLKIQPAKLEDSAVYLCASSLVGLSTDTQYFGPGTRLTVL.

This clone was seen more than once but under ten times. The chain couples TRBV5-1 to TRBJ2-5; D is perhaps TRBD1 (6 bases). Germline CDR1 SGHRS, CDR2 YFSETQ. V gave up 3 bases and J gave up 3 bases, with 12 bases separating them. The CDR3 runs to 14 residues. CDR3 protein: CASSSQGREETQYF. In nucleotides, the CDR3 is TGCGCCAGCAGCTCACAGGGACGAGAAGAGACCCAGTACTTC.

The chain combines TRBV7-2 with TRBJ2-7, with 7 bases fitting TRBD1. The CDR3 loop spans 14 amino acids. V lost 7 bases and J lost 3; bases outside the gene matches: 9. Germline V gene data show CDR1 as SGHTA and CDR2 as FQGNSA. The DNA of the CDR3 is TGTGCCAGCAAACAAGGACAGGCGTTCTACGAGCAGTACTTC. This gives the protein CASKQGQAFYEQYF.